This T cell receptor (beta chain) came from a study of T cells in Graves' hyperthyroidism and ophthalmopathy. About the research overall: Staff took peripheral blood when the initial diagnosis was made, before any treatment began.

This clonotype has ten or more counts. Its antigen is still unknown. General study results and limits: Most expanded thyroid clonotypes above 0.001 recurred in blood. Model output signaled ophthalmopathy a median around 5.9 months ahead of onset.

Those patients with uncontrolled infection, other autoimmune disease, pregnancy or lactation were excluded. The CDR3 is made up of 11 amino acids. V lost 3 bases, J lost 11 bases, and 10 bases lay in between. Germline V gene lookup returns CDR1 SEHNR and CDR2 FQNEAQ (reference sequence). Using RNA transcripts as the source, TCR beta CDR3 regions were amplified. An initial round of RT-PCR targeting the TCR CDR3 relied on the HTBI primer set. One entry per CDR3 protein results from TCRdb running MiXCR on the multiplex PCR reads. The sample gives roughly 740,000 distinct CDR3 sequences, 15% to 20% of which show up once; over 7.5% is in the top ten.

The chain carries TRBV7-9 and TRBJ1-1; D not certain. This clonotype was obtained from a man between 18 and 35 years old with Graves' hyperthyroidism. Sequencing was performed on blood. CDR3: CASSLVVLAFF. The CDR3 bases are TGTGCCAGCAGCTTGGTCGTGCTCGCTTTCTTT.